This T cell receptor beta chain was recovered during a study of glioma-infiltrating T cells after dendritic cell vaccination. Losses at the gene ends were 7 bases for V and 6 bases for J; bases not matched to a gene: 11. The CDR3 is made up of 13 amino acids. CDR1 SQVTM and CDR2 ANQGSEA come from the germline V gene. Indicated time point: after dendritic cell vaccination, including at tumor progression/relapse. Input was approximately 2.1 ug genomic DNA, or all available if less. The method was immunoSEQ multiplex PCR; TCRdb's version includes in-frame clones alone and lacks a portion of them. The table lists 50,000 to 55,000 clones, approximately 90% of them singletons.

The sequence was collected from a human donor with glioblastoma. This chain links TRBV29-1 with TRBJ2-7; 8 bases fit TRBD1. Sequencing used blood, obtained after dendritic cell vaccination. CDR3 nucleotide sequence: TGCAGCGCCCGACAGGGGTCCTTACGCGAGCAGTACTTC. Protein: CSARQGSLREQYF.